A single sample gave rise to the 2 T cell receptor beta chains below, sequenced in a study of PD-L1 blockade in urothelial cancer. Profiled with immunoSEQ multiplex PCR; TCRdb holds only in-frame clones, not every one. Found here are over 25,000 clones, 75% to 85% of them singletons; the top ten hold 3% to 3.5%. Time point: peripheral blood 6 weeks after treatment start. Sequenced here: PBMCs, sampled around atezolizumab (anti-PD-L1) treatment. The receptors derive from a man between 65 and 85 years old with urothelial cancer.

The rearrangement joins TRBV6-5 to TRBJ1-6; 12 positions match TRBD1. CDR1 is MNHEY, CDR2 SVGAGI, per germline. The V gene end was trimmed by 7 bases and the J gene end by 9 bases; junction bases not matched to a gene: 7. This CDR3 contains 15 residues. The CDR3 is CASNRDRGRGSPLHF. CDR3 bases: TGTGCCAGCAACCGGGACAGGGGGCGCGGTTCACCCCTCCACTTT.

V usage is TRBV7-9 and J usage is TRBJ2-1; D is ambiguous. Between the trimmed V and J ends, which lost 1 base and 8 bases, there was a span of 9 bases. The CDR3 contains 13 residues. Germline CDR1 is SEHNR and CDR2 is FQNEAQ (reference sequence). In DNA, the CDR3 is TGTGCCAGCAGCTTAGACGGGTGGGATGAGCAGTTCTTC. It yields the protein CASSLDGWDEQFF.